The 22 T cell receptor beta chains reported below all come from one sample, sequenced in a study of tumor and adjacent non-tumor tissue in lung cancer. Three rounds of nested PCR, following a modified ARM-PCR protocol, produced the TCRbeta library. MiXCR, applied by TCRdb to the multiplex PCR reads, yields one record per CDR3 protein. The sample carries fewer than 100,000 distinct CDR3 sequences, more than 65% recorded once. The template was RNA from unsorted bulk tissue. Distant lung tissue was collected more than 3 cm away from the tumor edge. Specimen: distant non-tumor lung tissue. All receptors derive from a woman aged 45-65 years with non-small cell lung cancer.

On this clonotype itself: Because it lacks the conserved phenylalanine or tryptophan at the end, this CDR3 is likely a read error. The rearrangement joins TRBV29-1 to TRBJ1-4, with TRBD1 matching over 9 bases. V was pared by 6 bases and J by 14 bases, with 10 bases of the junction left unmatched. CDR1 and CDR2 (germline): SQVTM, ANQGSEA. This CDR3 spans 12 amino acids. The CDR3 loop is CSVGQGGEELFS. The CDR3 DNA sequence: TGCAGCGTGGGACAGGGTGGGGAAGAGCTGTTTTCT.

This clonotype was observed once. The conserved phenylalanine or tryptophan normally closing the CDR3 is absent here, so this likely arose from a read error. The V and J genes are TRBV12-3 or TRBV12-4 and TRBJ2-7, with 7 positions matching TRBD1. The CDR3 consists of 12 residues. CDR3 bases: TGTACCAGCAGGGGACAGACCTACGAGCAGTACTTA. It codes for CTSRGQTYEQYL.

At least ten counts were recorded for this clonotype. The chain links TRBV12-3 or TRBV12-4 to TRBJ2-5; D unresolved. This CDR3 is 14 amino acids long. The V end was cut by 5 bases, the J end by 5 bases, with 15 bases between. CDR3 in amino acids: CASSPGPAQETQYF. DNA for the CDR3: TGTGCCAGCAGTCCGGGCCCAGCTCAGGAGACCCAGTACTTC.

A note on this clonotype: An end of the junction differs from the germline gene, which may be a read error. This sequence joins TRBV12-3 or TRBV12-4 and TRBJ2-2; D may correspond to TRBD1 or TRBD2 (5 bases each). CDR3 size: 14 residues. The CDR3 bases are TGTACCAGCAAAAGAGACAGAAACACCGGGGAACTGTTTTTT. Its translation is CTSKRDRNTGELFF.

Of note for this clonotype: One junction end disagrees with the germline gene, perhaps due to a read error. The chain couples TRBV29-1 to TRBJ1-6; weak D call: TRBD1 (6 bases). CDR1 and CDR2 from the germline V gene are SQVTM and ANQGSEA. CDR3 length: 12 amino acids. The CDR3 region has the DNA TGCACCTCGGGACACACTAACTCACTCCTCCACTTT. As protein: CTSGHTNSLLHF.

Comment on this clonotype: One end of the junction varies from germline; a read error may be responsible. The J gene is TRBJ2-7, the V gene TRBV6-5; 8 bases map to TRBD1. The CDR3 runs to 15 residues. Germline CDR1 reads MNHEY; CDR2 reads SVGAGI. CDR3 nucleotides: TGCGTCAGCACCGCACTCGGCAGGGGGCAAGGAGGGCAGTACTTC. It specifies CVSTALGRGQGGQYF.

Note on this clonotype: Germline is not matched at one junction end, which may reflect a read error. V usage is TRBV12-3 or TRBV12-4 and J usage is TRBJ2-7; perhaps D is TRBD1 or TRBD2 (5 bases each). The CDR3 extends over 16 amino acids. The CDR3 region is CASSLVYRDGVYELYF. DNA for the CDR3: TGTGCCAGCAGTTTAGTTTACCGGGACGGGGTCTACGAGCTGTACTTC.

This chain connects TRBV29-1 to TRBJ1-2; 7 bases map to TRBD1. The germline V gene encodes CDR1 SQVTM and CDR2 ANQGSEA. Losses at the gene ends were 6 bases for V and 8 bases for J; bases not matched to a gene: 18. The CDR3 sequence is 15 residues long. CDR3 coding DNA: TGCAGCGTCGTAGGGAGGGACAGCGGCTCTGGCGGCTACACCTTC. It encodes CSVVGRDSGSGGYTF.

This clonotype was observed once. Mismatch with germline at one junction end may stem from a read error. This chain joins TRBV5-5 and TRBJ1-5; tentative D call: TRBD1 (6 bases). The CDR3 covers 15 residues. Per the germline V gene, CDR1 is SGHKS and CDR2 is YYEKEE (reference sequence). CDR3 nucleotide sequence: TGTGCCAGCAGTTTGGGGGGGCAGTCCAATCAGTACCAGCATTTT. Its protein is CASSLGGQSNQYQHF.

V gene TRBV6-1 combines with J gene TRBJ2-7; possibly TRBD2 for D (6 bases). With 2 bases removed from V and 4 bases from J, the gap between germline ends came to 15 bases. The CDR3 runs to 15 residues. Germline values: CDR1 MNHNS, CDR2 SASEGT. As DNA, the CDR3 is TGTGCCAGCAGTGAAAATCTAACGGGGGAATACGAGCAGTACTTC. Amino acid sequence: CASSENLTGEYEQYF.

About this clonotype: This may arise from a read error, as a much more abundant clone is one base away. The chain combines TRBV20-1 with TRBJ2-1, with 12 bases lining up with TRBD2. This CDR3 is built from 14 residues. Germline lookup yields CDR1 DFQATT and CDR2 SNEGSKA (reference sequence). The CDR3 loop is CRATTSGRYNEQFF. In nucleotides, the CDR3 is TGCAGAGCGACCACTAGCGGGAGGTACAATGAGCAGTTCTTC.

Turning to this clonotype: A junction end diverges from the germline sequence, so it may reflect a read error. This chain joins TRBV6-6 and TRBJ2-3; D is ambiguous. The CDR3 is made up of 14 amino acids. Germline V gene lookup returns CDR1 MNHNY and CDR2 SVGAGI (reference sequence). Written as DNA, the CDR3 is TGTGTCAGCTCCGAAGACGGTACCACAGATATGCAGTATTTT. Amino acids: CVSSEDGTTDMQYF.

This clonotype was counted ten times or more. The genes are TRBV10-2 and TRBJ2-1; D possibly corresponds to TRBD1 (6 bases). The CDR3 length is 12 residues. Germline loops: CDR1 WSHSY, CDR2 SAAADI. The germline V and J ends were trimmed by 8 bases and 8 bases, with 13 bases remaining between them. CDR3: CASFHQGYEQFF. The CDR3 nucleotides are TGCGCCAGCTTTCACCAGGGGTATGAGCAGTTCTTC.

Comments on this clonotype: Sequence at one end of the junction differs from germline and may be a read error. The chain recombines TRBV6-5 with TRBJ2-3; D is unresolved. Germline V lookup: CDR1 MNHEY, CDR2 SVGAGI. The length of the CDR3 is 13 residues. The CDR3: CASRNLSTDTQYF. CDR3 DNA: TGTGCCAGCAGAAATCTTAGTACAGATACGCAATATTTT.

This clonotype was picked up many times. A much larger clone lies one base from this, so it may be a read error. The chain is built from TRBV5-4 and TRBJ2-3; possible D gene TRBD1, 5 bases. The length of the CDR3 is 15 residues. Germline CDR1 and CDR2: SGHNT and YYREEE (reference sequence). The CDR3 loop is CASSLRDIRTGTQYF. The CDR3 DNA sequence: TGTGCCAGCAGCTTGCGAGACATACGCACAGGTACGCAGTATTTT.

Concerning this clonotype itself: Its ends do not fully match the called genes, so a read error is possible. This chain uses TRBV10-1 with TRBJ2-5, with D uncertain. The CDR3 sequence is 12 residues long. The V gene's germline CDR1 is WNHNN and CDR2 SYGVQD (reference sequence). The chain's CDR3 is CARPAMRETQNF. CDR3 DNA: TGCGCTAGACCCGCCATGAGAGAGACCCAGAACTTC.

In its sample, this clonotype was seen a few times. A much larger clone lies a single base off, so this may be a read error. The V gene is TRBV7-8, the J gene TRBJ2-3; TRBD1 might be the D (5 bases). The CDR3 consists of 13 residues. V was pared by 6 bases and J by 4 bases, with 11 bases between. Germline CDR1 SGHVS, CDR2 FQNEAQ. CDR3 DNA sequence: TGTGCCAGCAGGTCGAACAGGCCAGATACGCAGTATTTT. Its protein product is CASRSNRPDTQYF.

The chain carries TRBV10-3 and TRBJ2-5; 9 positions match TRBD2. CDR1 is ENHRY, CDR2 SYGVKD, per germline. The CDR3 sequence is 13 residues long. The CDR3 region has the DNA TGTGTCACCATGTGCGGGAGGGGGGAGACCCAGTACTTC. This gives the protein CVTMCGRGETQYF.

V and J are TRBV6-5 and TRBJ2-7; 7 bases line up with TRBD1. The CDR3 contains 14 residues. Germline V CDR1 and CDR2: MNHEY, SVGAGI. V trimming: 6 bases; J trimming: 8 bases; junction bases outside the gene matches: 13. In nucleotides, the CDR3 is TGTGCCAGCAGCCATCGGGACAGATCGGACAAGCAGTACTTC. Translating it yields CASSHRDRSDKQYF.

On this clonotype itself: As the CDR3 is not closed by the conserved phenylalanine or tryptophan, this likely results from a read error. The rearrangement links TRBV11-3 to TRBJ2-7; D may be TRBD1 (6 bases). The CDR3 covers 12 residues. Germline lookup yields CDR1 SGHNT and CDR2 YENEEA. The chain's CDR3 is CTSSRGNSEQYL. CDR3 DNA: TGTACCAGCAGCAGGGGTAACAGCGAGCAGTACCTC.

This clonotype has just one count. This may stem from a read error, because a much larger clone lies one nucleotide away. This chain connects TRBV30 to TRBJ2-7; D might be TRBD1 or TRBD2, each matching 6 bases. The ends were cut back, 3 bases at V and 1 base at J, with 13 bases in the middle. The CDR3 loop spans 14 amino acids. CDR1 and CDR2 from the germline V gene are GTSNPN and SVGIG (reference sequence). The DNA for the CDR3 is TGTGCCTGGAGATTTATAGGGGGGTCCTACGAGCAGTACTTC. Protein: CAWRFIGGSYEQYF.

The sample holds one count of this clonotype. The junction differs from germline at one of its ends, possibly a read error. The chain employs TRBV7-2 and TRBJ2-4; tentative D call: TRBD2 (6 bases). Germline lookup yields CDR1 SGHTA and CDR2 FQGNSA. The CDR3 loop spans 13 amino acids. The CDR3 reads CAADGGARNIQYF. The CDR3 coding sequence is TGTGCCGCCGACGGGGGAGCCAGAAACATTCAGTACTTC.